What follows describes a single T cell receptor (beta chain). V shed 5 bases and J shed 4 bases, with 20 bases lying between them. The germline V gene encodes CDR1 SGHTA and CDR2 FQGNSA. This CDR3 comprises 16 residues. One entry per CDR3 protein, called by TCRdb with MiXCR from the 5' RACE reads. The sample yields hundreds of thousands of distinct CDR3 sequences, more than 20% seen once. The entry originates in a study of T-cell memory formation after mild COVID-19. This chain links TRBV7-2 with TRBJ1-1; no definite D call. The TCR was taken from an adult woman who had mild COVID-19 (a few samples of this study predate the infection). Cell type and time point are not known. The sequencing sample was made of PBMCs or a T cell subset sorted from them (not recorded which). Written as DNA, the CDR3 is TGTGCCAGCAGCCGCCCCCCGGCATCGTTGAGCACTGAAGCTTTCTTT. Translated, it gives CASSRPPASLSTEAFF.